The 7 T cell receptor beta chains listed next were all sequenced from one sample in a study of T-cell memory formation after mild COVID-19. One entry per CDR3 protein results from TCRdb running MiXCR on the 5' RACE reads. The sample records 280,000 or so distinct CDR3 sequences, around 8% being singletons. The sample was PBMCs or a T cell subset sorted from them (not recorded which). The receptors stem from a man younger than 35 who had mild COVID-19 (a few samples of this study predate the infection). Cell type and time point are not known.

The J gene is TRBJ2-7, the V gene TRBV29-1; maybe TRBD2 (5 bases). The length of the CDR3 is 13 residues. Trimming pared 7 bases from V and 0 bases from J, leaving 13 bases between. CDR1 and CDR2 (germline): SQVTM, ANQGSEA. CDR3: CSAGPLASYEQYF. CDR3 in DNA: TGCAGCGCCGGGCCGCTAGCCTCCTACGAGCAGTACTTC.

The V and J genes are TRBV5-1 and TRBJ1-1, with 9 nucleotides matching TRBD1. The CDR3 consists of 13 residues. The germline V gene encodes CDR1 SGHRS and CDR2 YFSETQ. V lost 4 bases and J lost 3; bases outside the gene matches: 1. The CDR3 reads CASSTGGDTEAFF. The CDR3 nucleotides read TGCGCCAGCAGCACAGGGGGCGACACTGAAGCTTTCTTT.

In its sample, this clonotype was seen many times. CDR3 region: CASSLAQQGSGEKLFF. The CDR3 DNA is TGCGCCAGCAGCTTGGCCCAACAGGGGAGTGGAGAAAAACTGTTTTTT. The J gene is TRBJ1-4, the V gene TRBV5-1; 7 positions match TRBD1. In germline, CDR1 is SGHRS, CDR2 YFSETQ. The CDR3 has 16 amino acids. V shed 0 bases and J 8 bases; nucleotides not matched to a gene: 10.

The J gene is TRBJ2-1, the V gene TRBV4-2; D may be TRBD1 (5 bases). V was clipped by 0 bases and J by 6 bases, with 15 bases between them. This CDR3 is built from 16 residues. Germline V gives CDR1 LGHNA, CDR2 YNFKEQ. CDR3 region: CASSQDFRARGNEQFF. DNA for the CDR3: TGTGCCAGCAGCCAAGATTTCAGGGCGCGAGGCAATGAGCAGTTCTTC.

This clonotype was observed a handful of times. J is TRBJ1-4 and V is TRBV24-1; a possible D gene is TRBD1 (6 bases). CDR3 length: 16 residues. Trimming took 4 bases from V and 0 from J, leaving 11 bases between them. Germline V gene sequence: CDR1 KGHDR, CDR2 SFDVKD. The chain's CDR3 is CATSEAWTATNEKLFF. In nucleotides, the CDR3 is TGTGCCACCAGTGAAGCTTGGACAGCAACTAATGAAAAACTGTTTTTT.

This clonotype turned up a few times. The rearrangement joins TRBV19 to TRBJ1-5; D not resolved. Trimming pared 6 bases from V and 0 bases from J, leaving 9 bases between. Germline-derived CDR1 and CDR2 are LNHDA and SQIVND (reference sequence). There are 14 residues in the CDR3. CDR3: CASSRRDSNQPQHF. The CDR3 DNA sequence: TGTGCCAGTAGCAGAAGGGATAGCAATCAGCCCCAGCATTTT. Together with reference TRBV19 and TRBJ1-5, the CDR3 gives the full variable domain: DGGITQSPKYLFRKEGQNVTLSCEQNLNHDAMYWYRQDPGQGLRLIYYSQIVNDFQKGDIAEGYSVSREKKESFPLTVTSAQKNPTAFYLCASSRRDSNQPQHFGDGTRLSIL.

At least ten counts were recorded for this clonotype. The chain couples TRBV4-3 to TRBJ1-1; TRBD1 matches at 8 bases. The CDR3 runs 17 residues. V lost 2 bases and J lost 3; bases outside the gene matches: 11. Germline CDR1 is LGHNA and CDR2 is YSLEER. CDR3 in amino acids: CASSQHGTGTLYTEAFF. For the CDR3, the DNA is TGCGCCAGCAGCCAACATGGGACAGGAACCTTGTACACTGAAGCTTTCTTT.